These T cell receptor beta chains were read from a single sample in a study of shared clonotypes between healthy human individuals. Sequenced by immunoSEQ multiplex PCR; TCRdb stores in-frame clones only, minus some. The sample lists approximately 530,000 clones; approximately 95% were seen once. Specimen: naive CD4+ T cells sorted from blood. These receptor sequences come from a woman aged 25 to 39 in good health. Both conserved end residues are part of each CDR3. The order of the fields is V gene, clone size, J gene, D gene, CDR3 DNA, CDR3 protein. D genes are given only for firm matches. Size is omitted from some rows. Given values are once, few, many or a class for expanded clones.

>TRBV19|NA|TRBJ1-4|NA
TGTGCCAGTAGTCTACGGCCCGGGATCACTATTTTT
CASSLRPGITIF
>TRBV14|NA|TRBJ2-1|TRBD2
TGTGCCAGCAGCCAATCTCGGTTGGGAGGGAGGGCCTACAATGAGCAGTTCTTC
CASSQSRLGGRAYNEQFF
>TRBV5-1|NA|TRBJ1-4|NA
TGCGCCAGCAGCTGGGCTAATGAAAAACTGTTTTTT
CASSWANEKLFF
>TRBV7-3|once|TRBJ1-5|TRBD1
TGTGCCAGCACAACGGGACAGCGAAATCAGCCCCAGCATTTT
CASTTGQRNQPQHF
>TRBV18|NA|TRBJ1-1|TRBD1
TGTGCCAGCTCTACCACGGGGACAGGGGGCTCCACTGAAGCTTTCTTT
CASSTTGTGGSTEAFF
>TRBV6-4|NA|TRBJ2-4|TRBD1
TGTGCCGGACCGAGACAGGGAACGGTCGCCAAAAACATTCAGTACTTC
CAGPRQGTVAKNIQYF
>TRBV6-5|NA|TRBJ1-6|NA
TGTGCCAGCAGTTACCAGGGTAGCAATTCACCCCTCCACTTT
CASSYQGSNSPLHF
>TRBV28|NA|TRBJ1-2|NA
TGTGCCAGCAGAGAAGGGCGGAGGGATGGCTACACCTTC
CASREGRRDGYTF
>TRBV4-1|NA|TRBJ1-2|TRBD1
TGCGCCAGCAGCCAAGACCGGGACAGGGCGGTTGGCTACACCTTC
CASSQDRDRAVGYTF
>TRBV28|NA|TRBJ2-7|TRBD2
TGTGCCAGCAGACTACCGGGACTAGCCAACCACGAGCAGTACTTC
CASRLPGLANHEQYF
>TRBV25-1|NA|TRBJ2-7|TRBD1
TGTGCCAGCAGTTTACGGGACAGGGATGAGCAGTACTTC
CASSLRDRDEQYF
>TRBV18|NA|TRBJ1-2|NA
TGTGCCAGCTCACCAGCCGAGTACGACTATGGCTACACCTTC
CASSPAEYDYGYTF
>TRBV28|NA|TRBJ1-2|NA
TGTGCCAGCAGAGCGGACAAGGTTTACACCTTC
CASRADKVYTF
>TRBV21-1|NA|TRBJ1-2|NA
TGTGCCAGCAGCTCTCACGGACAGTCCTATGGCTACACCTTC
CASSSHGQSYGYTF
>TRBV28|once|TRBJ1-2|NA
TGTGCCAGCAGTACGACAGCATATGGCTACACCTTC
CASSTTAYGYTF
>TRBV7-2|NA|TRBJ2-7|NA
TGTGCCAGCAGCCCCAGATATGGGGCCACTGAGCAGTACTTC
CASSPRYGATEQYF
>TRBV18|NA|TRBJ1-5|NA
TGTGCCAGCAGTTCTAATCGAGGGGGTGAGAGCAATCAGCCCCAGCATTTT
CASSSNRGGESNQPQHF
>TRBV7-9|once|TRBJ1-6|TRBD1
TGTGCCAGCAGCGCCCGGGACAGGGAAAATTCACCCCTCCACTTT
CASSARDRENSPLHF
>TRBV29-1|NA|TRBJ2-5|NA
TGCAGCGTTAAGGGGGCGCGGGGAGAGACCCAGTACTTC
CSVKGARGETQYF
>TRBV28|NA|TRBJ2-1|NA
TGTGCCAGCAGTTTTGGTGAGCGGAGCCACAATGAGCAGTTCTTC
CASSFGERSHNEQFF
>TRBV5-1|NA|TRBJ1-5|NA
TGCGCCAGCAGCTTGGTTGGGGGGAATCAGCCCCAGCATTTT
CASSLVGGNQPQHF
>TRBV28|NA|TRBJ2-7|NA
TGTGCCAGCAGTTTATGGGGGGAAAGGGGCTCCTACGAGCAGTACTTC
CASSLWGERGSYEQYF
>TRBV6-5|once|TRBJ1-5|NA
TGTGCCAGCAGTTACCCAGCCTATCAGCCCCAGCATTTT
CASSYPAYQPQHF
>TRBV19|NA|TRBJ2-5|TRBD1
TGTGCCAGTAGCCCTGGACAGGGTGAAGAGACCCAGTACTTC
CASSPGQGEETQYF
>TRBV14|NA|TRBJ2-3|NA
TGTGCCAGCAGCCAGACCCTTCTTTCCAACACAGATACGCAGTATTTT
CASSQTLLSNTDTQYF
>TRBV19|NA|TRBJ1-1|NA
TGTGCCAGTAGTGTCCCCCCGTCGGTGAGGTACACTGAAGCTTTCTTT
CASSVPPSVRYTEAFF
>TRBV27|NA|TRBJ2-7|NA
TGTGCCAGCAGTTTACTGACTCCCGGGGCCTACGAGCAGTACTTC
CASSLLTPGAYEQYF
>TRBV28|NA|TRBJ2-5|NA
TGTGCCAGCAGTTTAACGAGGAGGGAGACCCAGTACTTC
CASSLTRRETQYF
>TRBV19|NA|TRBJ2-3|NA
TGTGCCAGTAGTATCGGGCGCACAGATACGCAGTATTTT
CASSIGRTDTQYF
>TRBV6-1|NA|TRBJ2-7|TRBD1
TGTGCCAGCAGTGGGCGGGACAGGGGGTACGAGCAGTACTTC
CASSGRDRGYEQYF
>TRBV18|NA|TRBJ2-6|NA
TGTGCCAGCTCACCAAGGGGACAACATAGCTCTGGGGCCAACGTCCTGACTTTC
CASSPRGQHSSGANVLTF
>TRBV6-4|NA|TRBJ2-5|NA
TGTGCCAGCAGCCTCAACTGTCCGGGACATAGACACTTGGCCCAGTACTTC
CASSLNCPGHRHLAQYF
>TRBV18|NA|TRBJ2-7|NA
TGTGCCAGCTCACCCCGGGACGGGTCCTACGAGCAGTACTTC
CASSPRDGSYEQYF